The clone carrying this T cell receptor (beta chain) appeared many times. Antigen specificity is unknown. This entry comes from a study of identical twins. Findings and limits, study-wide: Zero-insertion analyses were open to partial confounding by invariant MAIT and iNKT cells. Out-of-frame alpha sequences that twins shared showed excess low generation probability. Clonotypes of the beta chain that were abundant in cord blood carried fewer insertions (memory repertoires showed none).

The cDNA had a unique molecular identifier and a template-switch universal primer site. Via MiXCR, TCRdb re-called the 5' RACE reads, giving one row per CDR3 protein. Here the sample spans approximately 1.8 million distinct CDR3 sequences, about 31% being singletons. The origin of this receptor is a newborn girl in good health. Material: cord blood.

As DNA, the CDR3 is TGCAGCGTGGGCCCAAGGGCAGCTTCCTACGAGCAGTACTTC. It codes for CSVGPRAASYEQYF. The chain uses TRBV29-1 and TRBJ2-7; the D is unclear. Germline V gives CDR1 SQVTM, CDR2 ANQGSEA. CDR3 length equals 14 residues. Between the trimmed V and J ends, which lost 6 bases and 1 base, there was a span of 16 bases.